These 2 T cell receptor beta chains originate from one sample sequenced in a study of untreated major depressive disorder. Using immunoSEQ multiplex PCR, the repertoire was profiled, and TCRdb retains in-frame clones only, with some absent. The table lists 20,000 to 25,000 clones, about 89% of them singletons. Sequencing was performed on CD4+ T cells from PBMCs. The source of these receptors is a woman in her thirties in good health.

The count of this clone is one. This sequence joins TRBV7-9 and TRBJ2-2, with D possibly TRBD2 on 5 matching bases. CDR1 SEHNR and CDR2 FQNEAQ come from the germline V gene (reference sequence). The CDR3 extends over 14 amino acids. V gave up 6 bases and J gave up 4 bases, with 12 bases separating them. The CDR3 nucleotides read TGTGCCAGCAGTCTCTGGGAGATCACCGGGGAGCTGTTTTTT. Translated, it gives CASSLWEITGELFF.

V is TRBV21-1 and J is TRBJ2-7; the table gives TRBD2 as D, unverified against the DNA. TRBV21-1 has pseudogene status. CDR3 length: 15 amino acids. CDR3 nucleotides: TGTGCCAGCAGCAAAGTAGGAGCCGCGGCCTACGAGCAGTACTTC. Amino acid sequence: CASSKVGAAAYEQYF.